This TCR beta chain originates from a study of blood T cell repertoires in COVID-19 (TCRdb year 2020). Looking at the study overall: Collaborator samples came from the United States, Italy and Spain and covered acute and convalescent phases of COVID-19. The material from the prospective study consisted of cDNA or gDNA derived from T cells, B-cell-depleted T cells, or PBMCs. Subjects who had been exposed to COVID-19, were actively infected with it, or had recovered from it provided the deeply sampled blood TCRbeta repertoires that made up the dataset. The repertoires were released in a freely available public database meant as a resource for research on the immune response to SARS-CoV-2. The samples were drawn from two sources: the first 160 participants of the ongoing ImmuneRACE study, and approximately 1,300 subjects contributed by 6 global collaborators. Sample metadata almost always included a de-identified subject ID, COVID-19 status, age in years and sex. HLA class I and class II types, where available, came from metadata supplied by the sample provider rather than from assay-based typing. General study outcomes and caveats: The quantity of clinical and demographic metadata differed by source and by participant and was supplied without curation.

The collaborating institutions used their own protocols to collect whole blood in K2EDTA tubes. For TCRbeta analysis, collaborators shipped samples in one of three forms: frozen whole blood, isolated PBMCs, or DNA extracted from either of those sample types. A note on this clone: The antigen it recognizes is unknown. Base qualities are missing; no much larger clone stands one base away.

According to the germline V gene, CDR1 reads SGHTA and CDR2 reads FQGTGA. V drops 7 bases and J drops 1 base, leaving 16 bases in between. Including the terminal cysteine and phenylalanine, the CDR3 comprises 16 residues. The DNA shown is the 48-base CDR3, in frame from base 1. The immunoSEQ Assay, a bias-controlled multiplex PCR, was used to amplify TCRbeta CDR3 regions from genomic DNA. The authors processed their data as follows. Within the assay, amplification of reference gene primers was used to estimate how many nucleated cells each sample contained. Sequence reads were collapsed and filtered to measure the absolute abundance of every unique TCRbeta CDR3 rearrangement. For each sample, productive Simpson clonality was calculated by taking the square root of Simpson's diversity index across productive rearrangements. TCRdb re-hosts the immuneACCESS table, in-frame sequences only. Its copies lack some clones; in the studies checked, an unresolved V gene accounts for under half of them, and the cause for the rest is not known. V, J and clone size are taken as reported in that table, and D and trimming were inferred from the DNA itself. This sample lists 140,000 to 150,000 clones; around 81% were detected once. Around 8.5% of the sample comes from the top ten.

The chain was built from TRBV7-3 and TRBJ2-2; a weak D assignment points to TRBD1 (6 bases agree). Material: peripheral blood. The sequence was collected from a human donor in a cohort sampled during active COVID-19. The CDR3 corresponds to CASTLGGARNTGELFF. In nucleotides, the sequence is TGTGCCAGCACCCTAGGGGGAGCTAGGAACACCGGGGAGCTGTTTTTT.